This paragraph reports one T cell receptor beta chain. Per germline, CDR1 MDHEN and CDR2 SYDVKM. This CDR3 has 13 amino acids. Trimming took off 3 bases at V and 8 bases at J, with 10 bases between the two ends. This sample was taken from a study of shared clonotypes between healthy human individuals. How the authors handled the data: Junction-only immunoSEQ sequences carried no quality scores, so filtering differed. Libraries were prepared by immunoSEQ multiplex PCR; TCRdb keeps only in-frame clonotypes and omits some of them. V, J and clone size reflect that table, while D and trimming were determined from the DNA. The table has roughly 760,000 clones, around 74% seen once; the top ten hold approximately 1.8%.

Sequenced sample: memory CD4+ T cells sorted from blood. Subset of the sample: CD45RA-negative fraction. This chain joins TRBV28 and TRBJ1-4; no clear D gene. The sequence derives from a woman aged 25 to 45 in good health. CDR3 loop: CASSFGVREKLFF. The CDR3 DNA sequence: TGTGCCAGCAGTTTTGGGGTCAGGGAAAAACTGTTTTTT.